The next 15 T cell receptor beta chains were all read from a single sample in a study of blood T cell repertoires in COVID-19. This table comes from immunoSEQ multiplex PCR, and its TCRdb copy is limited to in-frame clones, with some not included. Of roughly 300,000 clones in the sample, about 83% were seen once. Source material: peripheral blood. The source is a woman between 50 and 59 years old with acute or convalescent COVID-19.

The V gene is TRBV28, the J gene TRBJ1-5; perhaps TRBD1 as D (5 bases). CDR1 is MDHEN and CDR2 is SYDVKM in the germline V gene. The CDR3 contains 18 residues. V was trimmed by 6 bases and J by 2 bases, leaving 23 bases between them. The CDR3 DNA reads TGTGCCAGCAGCCCCTCCCGGTGGGGACTGCGGGGCAATCAGCCCCAGCATTTT. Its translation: CASSPSRWGLRGNQPQHF.

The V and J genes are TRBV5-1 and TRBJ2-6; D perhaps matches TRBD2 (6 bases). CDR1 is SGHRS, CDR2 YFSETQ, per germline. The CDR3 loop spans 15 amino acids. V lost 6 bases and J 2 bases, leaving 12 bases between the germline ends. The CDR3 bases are TGCGCCAGCATTGGTCGGGAGCCTGGGGCCAACGTCCTGACTTTC. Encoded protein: CASIGREPGANVLTF.

The CDR3 reads CASSQGRTRTYEQYF. The CDR3 DNA sequence: TGCGCCAGCAGCCAAGGCAGGACTAGGACTTACGAGCAGTACTTC. The chain couples TRBV4-3 to TRBJ2-7; TRBD2 matches 7 bases. Losses at the gene ends were 1 base for V and 4 bases for J; bases not matched to a gene: 7. The CDR3 extends over 15 amino acids. The V gene's germline CDR1 is LGHNA and CDR2 YSLEER.

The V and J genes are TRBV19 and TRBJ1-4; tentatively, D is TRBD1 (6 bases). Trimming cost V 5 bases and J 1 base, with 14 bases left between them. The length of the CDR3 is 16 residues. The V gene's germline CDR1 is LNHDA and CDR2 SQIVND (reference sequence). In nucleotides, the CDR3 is TGTGCCAGTAGTCGGCACAGGGAGGGAACTAATGAAAAACTGTTTTTT. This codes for CASSRHREGTNEKLFF.

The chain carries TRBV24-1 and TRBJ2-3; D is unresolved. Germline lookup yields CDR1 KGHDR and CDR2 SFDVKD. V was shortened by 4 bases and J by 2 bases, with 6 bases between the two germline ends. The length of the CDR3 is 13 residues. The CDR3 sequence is CATSDPYTDTQYF. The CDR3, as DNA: TGTGCCACCAGTGACCCCTACACAGATACGCAGTATTTT.

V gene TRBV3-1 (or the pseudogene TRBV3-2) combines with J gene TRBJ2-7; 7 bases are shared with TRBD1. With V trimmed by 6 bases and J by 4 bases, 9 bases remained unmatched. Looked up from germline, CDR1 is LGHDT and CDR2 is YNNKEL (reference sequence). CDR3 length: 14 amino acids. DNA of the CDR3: TGTGCCAGCAGTCACCGGGACAGACTGTACGAGCAGTACTTC. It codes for CASSHRDRLYEQYF.

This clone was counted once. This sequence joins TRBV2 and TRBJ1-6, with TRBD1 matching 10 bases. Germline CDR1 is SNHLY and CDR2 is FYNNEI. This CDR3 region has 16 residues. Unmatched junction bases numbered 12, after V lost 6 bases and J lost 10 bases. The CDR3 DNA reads TGTGCCAGCAGGGCCCCTGGACAGGGGGTTAAGTCACCCCTCCACTTT. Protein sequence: CASRAPGQGVKSPLHF.

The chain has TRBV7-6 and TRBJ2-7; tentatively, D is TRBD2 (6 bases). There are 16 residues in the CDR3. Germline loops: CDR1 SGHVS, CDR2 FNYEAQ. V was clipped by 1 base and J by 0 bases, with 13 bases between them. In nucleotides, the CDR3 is TGTGCCAGCAGCTTAGGGGGACTGACAAGCTCCTACGAGCAGTACTTC. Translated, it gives CASSLGGLTSSYEQYF.

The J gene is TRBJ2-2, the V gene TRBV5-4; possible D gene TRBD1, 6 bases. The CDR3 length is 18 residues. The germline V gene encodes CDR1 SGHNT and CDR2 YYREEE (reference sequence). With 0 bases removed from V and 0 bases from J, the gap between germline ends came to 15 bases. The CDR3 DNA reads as TGTGCCAGCAGCTTGGTGCCAGGGGTAGAATCGAACACCGGGGAGCTGTTTTTT. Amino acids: CASSLVPGVESNTGELFF.

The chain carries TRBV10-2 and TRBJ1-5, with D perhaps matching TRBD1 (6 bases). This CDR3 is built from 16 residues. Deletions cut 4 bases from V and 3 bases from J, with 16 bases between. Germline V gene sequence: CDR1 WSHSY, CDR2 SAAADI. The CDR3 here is CASSGVAGAHNQPQHF. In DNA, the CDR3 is TGCGCCAGCAGTGGTGTAGCAGGGGCTCACAATCAGCCCCAGCATTTT.

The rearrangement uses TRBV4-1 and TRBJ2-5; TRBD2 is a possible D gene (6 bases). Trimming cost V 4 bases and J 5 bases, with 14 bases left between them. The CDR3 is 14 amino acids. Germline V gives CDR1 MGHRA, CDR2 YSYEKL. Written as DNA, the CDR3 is TGCGCCAGCAGCCCTGGGACTCCCTCGGAGACCCAGTACTTC. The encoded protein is CASSPGTPSETQYF.

CDR3 sequence reads: CASSYGTTNQETQYF. CDR3 sequence (DNA): TGTGCCAGCAGTTACGGGACTACGAACCAAGAGACCCAGTACTTC. The chain is built from TRBV6-5 and TRBJ2-5; TRBD2 aligns across 7 bases. Per the germline V gene, CDR1 is MNHEY and CDR2 is SVGAGI. The V and J ends lost 2 bases and 0 bases, in that order; junction bases with no gene match: 3. The CDR3 loop spans 15 amino acids.

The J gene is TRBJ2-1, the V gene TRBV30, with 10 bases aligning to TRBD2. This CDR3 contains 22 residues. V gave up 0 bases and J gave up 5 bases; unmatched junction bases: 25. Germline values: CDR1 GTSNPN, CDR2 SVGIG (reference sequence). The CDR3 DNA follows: TGTGCCTGGAGTGTATTGGAGAGATGGGGAAGGACTAGCGGCCGAACCCACAATGAGCAGTTCTTC. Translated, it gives CAWSVLERWGRTSGRTHNEQFF.

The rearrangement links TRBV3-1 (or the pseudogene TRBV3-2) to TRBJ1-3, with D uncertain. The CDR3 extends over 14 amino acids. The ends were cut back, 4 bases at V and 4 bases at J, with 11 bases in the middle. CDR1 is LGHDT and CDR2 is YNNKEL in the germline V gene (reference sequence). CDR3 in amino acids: CASSPLNRGNTIYF. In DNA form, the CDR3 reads TGTGCCAGCAGCCCCCTAAACCGGGGAAACACCATATATTTT.

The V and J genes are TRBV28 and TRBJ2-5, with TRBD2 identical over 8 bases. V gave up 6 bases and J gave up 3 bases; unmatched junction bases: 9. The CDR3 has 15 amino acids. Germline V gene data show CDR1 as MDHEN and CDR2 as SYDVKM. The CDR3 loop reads CASRKRLARKETQYF. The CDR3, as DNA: TGTGCCAGCAGGAAAAGACTAGCGCGTAAAGAGACCCAGTACTTC.